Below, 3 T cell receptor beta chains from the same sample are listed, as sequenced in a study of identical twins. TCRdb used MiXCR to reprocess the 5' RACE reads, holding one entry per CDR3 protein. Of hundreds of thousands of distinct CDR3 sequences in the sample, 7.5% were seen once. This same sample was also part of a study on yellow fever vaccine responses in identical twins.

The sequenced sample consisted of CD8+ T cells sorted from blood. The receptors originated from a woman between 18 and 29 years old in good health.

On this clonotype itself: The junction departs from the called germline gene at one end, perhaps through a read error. The CDR3 DNA follows: TGTGCCACCAGCCAAACTCCCGGGACTAGCGGGAGTCGCAATGAGCAGTTCTTC. The encoded protein is CATSQTPGTSGSRNEQFF. The J gene is TRBJ2-1, the V gene TRBV3-1; 14 bases agree with TRBD2. The germline V gene has CDR1 LGHDT and CDR2 YNNKEL (reference sequence). The CDR3 is made up of 18 amino acids.

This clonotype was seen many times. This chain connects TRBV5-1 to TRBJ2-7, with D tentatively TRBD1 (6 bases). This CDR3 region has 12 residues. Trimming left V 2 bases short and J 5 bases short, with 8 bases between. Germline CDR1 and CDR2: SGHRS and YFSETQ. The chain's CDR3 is CASSFTGNEQYF. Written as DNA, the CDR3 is TGCGCCAGCAGCTTTACAGGGAACGAGCAGTACTTC.

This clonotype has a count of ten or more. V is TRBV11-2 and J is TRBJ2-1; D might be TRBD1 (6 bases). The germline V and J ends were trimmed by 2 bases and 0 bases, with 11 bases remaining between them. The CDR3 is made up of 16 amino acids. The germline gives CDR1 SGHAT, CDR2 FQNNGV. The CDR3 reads CASSLNLQGSYNEQFF. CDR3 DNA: TGTGCCAGCAGCTTAAACTTACAGGGCTCCTACAATGAGCAGTTCTTC.